Below are 24 T cell receptor beta chains sequenced from a single sample in a study of cytomegalovirus exposure and HLA in healthy donors. The study ran its PCR with 60 Vbeta and 13 Jbeta primers. TCRdb's table, derived via immunoSEQ multiplex PCR, lists solely in-frame clones and lacks some. Here the sample spans some 250,000 clones, 82% being singletons. Input material: PBMCs. The receptors derive from a middle-aged woman in good health and CMV-seropositive.

This rearrangement joins TRBV30 to TRBJ1-6; 7 bases are a match to TRBD1. Germline V lookup: CDR1 GTSNPN, CDR2 SVGIG (reference sequence). V shed 6 bases, J shed 11 bases, and the junction held 31 bases outside the gene matches. The CDR3 totals 20 residues. The CDR3 coding sequence is TGTGCCTGCCACTCCACTTATGGCCATCTCCAGGGGGTGACTTCTCCACCCCTCCACTTT. It codes for CACHSTYGHLQGVTSPPLHF.

The gene calls are TRBV21-1 and TRBJ1-2. TRBV21-1 is a pseudogene locus. The CDR3 contains 14 residues. CDR3 sequence: CASSPHTGNYGYTF. The DNA for the CDR3 is TGTGCCAGCAGCCCCCACACGGGTAACTATGGCTACACCTTC.

This rearrangement joins TRBV30 to TRBJ2-7; the match to TRBD1 covers 7 bases. Germline CDR1 is GTSNPN and CDR2 is SVGIG (reference sequence). The CDR3 consists of 12 residues. The V gene end was trimmed by 8 bases and the J gene end by 5 bases; junction bases not matched to a gene: 9. CDR3 region: CAIAGGIHEQYF. CDR3 nucleotides: TGTGCCATCGCAGGGGGAATCCACGAGCAGTACTTC.

This clone was seen once. The rearrangement joins TRBV7-9 to TRBJ1-1; TRBD1 matches at 8 bases. J was trimmed by 0 bases and V by 7 bases; bases with no gene match: 4. Germline V lookup: CDR1 SEHNR, CDR2 FQNEAQ (reference sequence). CDR3 length equals 14 residues. Written as DNA, the CDR3 is TGTGCCAGCAACCGGGACAGGATGAACACTGAAGCTTTCTTT. Translating it yields CASNRDRMNTEAFF.

The gene calls are TRBV30 and TRBJ1-6; TRBD1 agrees at 9 bases. This CDR3 is built from 13 residues. V was pared by 4 bases and J by 10 bases, with 5 bases of the junction left unmatched. Germline CDR1 and CDR2: GTSNPN and SVGIG (reference sequence). DNA for the CDR3: TGTGCCTGGAAACAGGGGGCACAGTCACCCCTCCACTTT. Amino acid sequence: CAWKQGAQSPLHF.

The chain is built from TRBV6-6 and TRBJ2-3; TRBD2 matches 8 bases. The germline V gene encodes CDR1 MNHNY and CDR2 SVGAGI (reference sequence). V lost 7 bases to trimming and J lost 2 bases; unmatched junction nucleotides: 8. The CDR3 loop spans 15 amino acids. In DNA, the CDR3 is TGTGCCAGCACTCTCCTCGGGGGGGCCACAGATACGCAGTATTTT. Amino acids: CASTLLGGATDTQYF.

The CDR3 coding sequence is TGTGCCAGCAGCGGGACTACGACGAGCAATGAGCAGTTCTTC. Protein: CASSGTTTSNEQFF. V usage is TRBV2 and J usage is TRBJ2-1, with 7 bases lining up with TRBD2. CDR3 length: 14 amino acids. Trimming removed 6 bases from V and 6 bases from J; junction bases left unmatched: 8. Per germline, CDR1 SNHLY and CDR2 FYNNEI.

This rearrangement joins TRBV30 to TRBJ2-5; 10 bases are shared with TRBD2. The closer fit of TRBJ2-7 to the DNA end suggests the J call may be wrong. The CDR3 extends over 14 amino acids. Germline-derived CDR1 and CDR2 are GTSNPN and SVGIG (reference sequence). The CDR3 here is CAWSKTSGPYEQYF. In DNA form, the CDR3 reads TGTGCCTGGAGTAAGACTAGCGGGCCCTACGAGCAGTACTTC.

The chain has TRBV11-2 and TRBJ2-1; TRBD2 is a possible D gene (5 bases). CDR1 and CDR2 from the germline V gene are SGHAT and FQNNGV. This CDR3 comprises 14 residues. Trimming stripped 0 bases from V and 5 bases from J, with 8 bases between. CDR3 protein: CASSLERVHNEQFF. The CDR3 DNA follows: TGTGCCAGCAGCTTAGAGAGGGTTCACAATGAGCAGTTCTTC. Full variable domain (missing parts from reference TRBV11-2 and TRBJ2-1): EAGVAQSPRYKIIEKRQSVAFWCNPISGHATLYWYQQILGQGPKLLIQFQNNGVVDDSQLPKDRFSAERLKGVDSTLKIQPAKLEDSAVYLCASSLERVHNEQFFGPGTRLTVL.

The chain carries TRBV4-1 and TRBJ1-3; D might be TRBD1 (5 bases). This CDR3 is built from 17 residues. V was cut by 2 bases and J by 0 bases, with 14 bases left in between. Germline V gives CDR1 MGHRA, CDR2 YSYEKL. The CDR3 nucleotides read TGCGCCAGCAGCCAATGGGGCCGAGATTCCTCTGGAAACACCATATATTTT. Translated, it gives CASSQWGRDSSGNTIYF.

This clone was detected only once. This rearrangement joins TRBV30 to TRBJ1-4; 8 positions match TRBD1. Germline V CDR1 and CDR2: GTSNPN, SVGIG (reference sequence). The CDR3 has 14 amino acids. Unmatched junction bases numbered 9, after V lost 5 bases and J lost 7 bases. The CDR3 loop reads CAWAAGGAGEKLFF. In DNA form, the CDR3 reads TGTGCCTGGGCCGCAGGGGGCGCGGGTGAAAAACTGTTTTTT.

The chain combines TRBV2 with TRBJ2-3, with 9 bases matching TRBD2. The germline V gene has CDR1 SNHLY and CDR2 FYNNEI. V dropped 4 bases and J dropped 5; count of bases not matched to a gene: 7. CDR3 size: 15 residues. The CDR3 region has the DNA TGTGCCAGCAGTGGACTAGCGGTAGTCAGAGATACGCAGTATTTT. Its protein product is CASSGLAVVRDTQYF. The entire variable domain, with the rest obtained from reference TRBV2 and TRBJ2-3, is as follows: EPEVTQTPSHQVTQMGQEVILRCVPISNHLYFYWYRQILGQKVEFLVSFYNNEISEKSEIFDDQFSVERPDGSNFTLKIRSTKLEDSAMYFCASSGLAVVRDTQYFGPGTRLTVL.

The J gene is TRBJ2-7, the V gene TRBV29-1; 9 nucleotides line up with TRBD2. The junction had 13 bases not matched to a gene; V was cut back by 0 bases and J by 4 bases. This CDR3 comprises 17 residues. Germline lookup yields CDR1 SQVTM and CDR2 ANQGSEA. CDR3 coding DNA: TGCAGCGTTGAAGACATTAGACTAGCGGAAAATTTATACGAGCAGTACTTC. Amino acid sequence: CSVEDIRLAENLYEQYF.

In its sample, this clone was seen a few times. This sequence joins TRBV7-2 and TRBJ2-3, with a weak D call TRBD2 (6 bases). V was clipped by 5 bases and J by 0 bases, with 15 bases between them. The CDR3 spans 16 residues. CDR1 and CDR2 from the germline V gene are SGHTA and FQGNSA. CDR3 bases: TGTGCCAGCAGCCGGACTATCTTTTCTAGCACAGATACGCAGTATTTT. Protein: CASSRTIFSSTDTQYF.

The rearrangement links TRBV5-8 to TRBJ2-7; 7 nucleotides match TRBD2. Per germline, CDR1 SGHTS and CDR2 YDEGEE. After removal of 1 base from V and 2 bases from J, the junction contained 6 bases not matched to a gene. CDR3 length equals 15 residues. As DNA, the CDR3 is TGTGCCAGCAGCTTGCCCCGGGAGGTAACCTACGAGCAGTACTTC. Translation gives CASSLPREVTYEQYF.

Concerning this clone itself: Relative to the germline gene, one junction end is altered; a read error may explain this. The sample has other DNA sequences that encode this CDR3 too. This chain links TRBV4-1 with TRBJ1-6; D perhaps matches TRBD1 (6 bases). This CDR3 comprises 15 residues. Germline CDR1 is MGHRA and CDR2 is YSYEKL. The DNA for the CDR3 is TGCGCCAGCAGCCAGCCCAGGGGAAGAAATTCCCCCCTCCACTTT. Its protein is CASSQPRGRNSPLHF.

The chain uses TRBV11-3 and TRBJ2-2, with 10 bases matching TRBD2. The CDR3 totals 16 residues. Germline-derived CDR1 and CDR2 are SGHNT and YENEEA. Losses at the gene ends were 5 bases for V and 8 bases for J; bases not matched to a gene: 11. CDR3 sequence (DNA): TGTGCCAGCAGCCCCGGACTAGCGGCTAAGGCGGGGGAGCTGTTTTTT. Its protein is CASSPGLAAKAGELFF.

Concerning this clone itself: Distinct nucleotide sequences in the sample also encode this CDR3. V is TRBV7-3 and J is TRBJ1-6, with 7 bases aligning to TRBD1. V dropped 5 bases and J dropped 7; count of bases not matched to a gene: 14. Germline CDR1 reads SGHTA; CDR2 reads FQGTGA. This CDR3 comprises 17 residues. The CDR3 reads CASSPAPMGQTNSPLHF. CDR3 nucleotide sequence: TGTGCCAGCAGCCCAGCTCCCATGGGACAGACGAATTCACCCCTCCACTTT.

A few counts support this clone. V and J are TRBV5-4 and TRBJ2-3; the match to TRBD2 covers 7 bases. The CDR3 has 16 amino acids. The ends lost 0 bases at V and 2 bases at J; junction bases unmatched: 6. Germline CDR1 and CDR2: SGHNT and YYREEE (reference sequence). This chain's CDR3 is CASSLGAGLTTDTQYF. In DNA form, the CDR3 reads TGTGCCAGCAGCTTGGGAGCGGGACTTACCACAGATACGCAGTATTTT. The full variable domain, completed using reference TRBV5-4 and TRBJ2-3, is ETGVTQSPTHLIKTRGQQVTLRCSSQSGHNTVSWYQQALGQGPQFIFQYYREEENGRGNFPPRFSGLQFPNYSSELNVNALELDDSALYLCASSLGAGLTTDTQYFGPGTRLTVL.

The gene calls are TRBV5-1 and TRBJ1-1; 7 bases line up with TRBD1. This CDR3 is 16 amino acids long. J was trimmed by 1 base and V by 0 bases; bases with no gene match: 6. The V gene's germline CDR1 is SGHRS and CDR2 YFSETQ. The CDR3 DNA reads TGCGCCAGCAGCTTGGGGGCACAGGGGAGGAACACTGAAGCTTTCTTT. Its protein is CASSLGAQGRNTEAFF.

V usage is TRBV9 and J usage is TRBJ2-5; 10 bases are shared with TRBD1. The CDR3 has 15 residues. V lost 3 bases, J lost 2 bases, and 4 bases stayed unmatched. The V gene's germline CDR1 is SGDLS and CDR2 YYNGEE. The CDR3 loop reads CASSETGGSQETQYF. For the CDR3, the DNA is TGTGCCAGCAGCGAGACAGGGGGCAGTCAAGAGACCCAGTACTTC.

This chain connects TRBV7-7 to TRBJ1-1; TRBD1 is a possible D gene (5 bases). The length of the CDR3 is 14 residues. V lost 2 bases to trimming and J lost 2 bases, with 9 bases between them. Germline-derived CDR1 and CDR2 are SSHAT and FNYEAQ (reference sequence). CDR3 sequence reads: CASSLLGGNTEAFF. The CDR3 region has the DNA TGTGCCAGCAGCTTACTCGGGGGTAACACTGAAGCTTTCTTT. Together with reference TRBV7-7 and TRBJ1-1, the CDR3 gives the full variable domain: GAGVSQSPRYKVTKRGQDVTLRCDPISSHATLYWYQQALGQGPEFLTYFNYEAQPDKSGLPSDRFSAERPEGSISTLTIQRTEQRDSAMYRCASSLLGGNTEAFFGQGTRLTVV.

The chain combines TRBV18 with TRBJ2-7; 7 nucleotides agree with TRBD1. The CDR3 is 14 residues long. Germline CDR1 reads KGHSH; CDR2 reads LQKENI. V was pared by 2 bases and J by 1 base, with 2 bases of the junction left unmatched. In DNA form, the CDR3 reads TGTGCCAGCTCACCATACAGGGGATCCTACGAGCAGTACTTC. Amino acids: CASSPYRGSYEQYF.

This chain joins TRBV19 and TRBJ1-1; unclear D gene. CDR1 is LNHDA and CDR2 is SQIVND in the germline V gene (reference sequence). The CDR3 is 12 amino acids. With 6 bases removed from V and 8 bases from J, the gap between germline ends came to 13 bases. This CDR3 reads CASRTTPTEAFF. Written as DNA, the CDR3 is TGTGCCAGTAGGACAACACCAACCGAAGCTTTCTTT.